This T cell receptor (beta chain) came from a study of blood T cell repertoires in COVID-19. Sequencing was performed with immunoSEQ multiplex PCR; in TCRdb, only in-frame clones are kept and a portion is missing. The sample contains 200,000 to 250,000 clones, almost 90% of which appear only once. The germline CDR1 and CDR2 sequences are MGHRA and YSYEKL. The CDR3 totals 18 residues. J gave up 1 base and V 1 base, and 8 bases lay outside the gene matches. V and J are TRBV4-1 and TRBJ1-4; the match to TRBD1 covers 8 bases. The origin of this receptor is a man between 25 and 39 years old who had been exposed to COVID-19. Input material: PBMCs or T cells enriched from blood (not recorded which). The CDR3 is CASSQVGRGRRTNEKLFF. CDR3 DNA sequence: TGCGCCAGCAGCCAAGTGGGCAGGGGGCGCAGAACTAATGAAAAACTGTTTTTT.